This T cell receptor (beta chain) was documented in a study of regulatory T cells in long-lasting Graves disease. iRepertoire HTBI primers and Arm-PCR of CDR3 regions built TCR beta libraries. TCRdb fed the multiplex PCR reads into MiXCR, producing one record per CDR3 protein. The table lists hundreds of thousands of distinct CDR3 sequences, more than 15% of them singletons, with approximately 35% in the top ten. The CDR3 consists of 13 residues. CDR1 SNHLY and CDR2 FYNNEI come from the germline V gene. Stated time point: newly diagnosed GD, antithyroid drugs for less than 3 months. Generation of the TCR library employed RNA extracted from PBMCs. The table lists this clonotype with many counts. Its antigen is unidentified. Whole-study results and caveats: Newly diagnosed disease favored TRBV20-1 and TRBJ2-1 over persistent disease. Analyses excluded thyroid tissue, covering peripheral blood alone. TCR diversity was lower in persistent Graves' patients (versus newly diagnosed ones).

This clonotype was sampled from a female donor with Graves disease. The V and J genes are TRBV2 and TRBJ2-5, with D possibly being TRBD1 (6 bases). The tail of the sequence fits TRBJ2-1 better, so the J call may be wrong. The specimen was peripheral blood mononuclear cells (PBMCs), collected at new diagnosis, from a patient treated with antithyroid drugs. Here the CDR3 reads CASIRDIGDEQFF. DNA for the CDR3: TGTGCCAGCATCCGGGACATTGGGGATGAGCAGTTCTTC.